The present T cell receptor beta chain was sequenced within a study of vaccination and CD4 T cells after COVID-19. Treatment: roughly nine-day PBMC culture with coronavirus spike peptide pools or control peptides (ViraFEST assay). The authors cultured 1.5 million to 2 million PBMCs per well with around 10 IU/ml IL-2 and 7.5 to 10 ug/ml peptide pools. This clonotype was counted a few times. What it binds is unknown. Cultured CD4+ T cell DNA underwent sequencing with the Oncomine TCR Beta short-read assay. Genomic DNA was extracted from cultured CD4+ T cells. TCRdb fed the PCR reads into MiXCR, producing one record per CDR3 protein. The sample holds 4,000 to 4,500 distinct CDR3 sequences, 21% seen once. The V end lost 5 bases, the J end lost 8 bases, and 10 bases lay between the germline ends. Germline V gives CDR1 SGHNT, CDR2 YENEEA. The length of the CDR3 is 13 residues.

V is TRBV11-3 and J is TRBJ1-6, with D hard to call. The sequence was obtained from a human donor who had recovered from COVID-19. Sequencing used CD4+ T cells from blood, cultured in vitro. The CDR3 sequence: CASSRERDSPLHF. The CDR3 region has the DNA TGTGCCAGCAGCCGAGAACGTGATTCACCCCTCCACTTT.